A selection of T cell receptor beta chains follows, all from one sample in a study of cytomegalovirus exposure and HLA in healthy donors. The repertoire was sequenced with immunoSEQ multiplex PCR; TCRdb's copy has only in-frame clones and lacks some. The profile covers over 150,000 clones, with around four fifths appearing a single time and over 1% taken by the ten largest. The sample consisted of PBMCs. Every receptor here comes from a woman aged 45-65 years in good health and CMV-seronegative. The CDR3 runs from the conserved cysteine through the conserved F or W. Part of the rows lack a size; the others show once, few, many or a class for expanded clones.

>TRBJ1-6|TRBV4-2|NA
CASSLDPQGGGSPLHF
>TRBJ1-5|TRBV18|NA
CASSPGEAQPQHF
>TRBJ2-1|TRBV7-6|NA
CASSPLRGEQFF
>TRBJ1-2|TRBV7-2|NA
CASSLYATGLKGGYTF
>TRBJ1-5|TRBV27|NA
CASSRMGGYSNQPQHF
>TRBJ1-5|TRBV4-1|few
CASSHRVLEPQHF
>TRBJ2-1|TRBV9|NA
CASSAGQGGVSSEQFF
>TRBJ2-6|TRBV25-1|NA
CASSKGAGANVLTF
>TRBJ1-2|TRBV28|NA
CASSLLGLDYGYTF
>TRBJ1-3|TRBV7-9|NA
CASSILWGGRPGNTIYF
>TRBJ2-7|TRBV14|NA
CASSQVLREGTEQYF
>TRBJ2-4|TRBV7-8|NA
CASSDTSGRVINIQYF
>TRBJ1-4|TRBV6-5|few
CASRRQGVGDEKLFF
>TRBJ2-6|TRBV11-2|NA
CASSLIGRGVLPGANVLTF
>TRBJ2-7|TRBV2|few
CASSEATGAIYEQYF
>TRBJ2-5|TRBV7-3|once
CASSSRGSTGETQYF
>TRBJ1-5|TRBV9|NA
CASSVGTGHYSNQPQHF
>TRBJ2-1|TRBV6-1|few
CAIERRGKQYNEQFF
>TRBJ2-7|TRBV27|NA
CASGFGQGAIYEQYF
>TRBJ2-1|TRBV11-3|NA
CASSSAGTGGENEQFF
>TRBJ1-1|TRBV9|NA
CASSVGHTGRVTEAFF
>TRBJ1-5|TRBV5-5|NA
CASSLNRDRGGQPQHF
>TRBJ2-7|TRBV18|NA
CASSPGGGEQYF
>TRBJ2-2|TRBV28|NA
CASSLRRVAGELFF
>TRBJ2-3|TRBV10-1|NA
CASTRDRGQTDTQYF
>TRBJ1-2|TRBV7-2|NA
CASSLAGAVSNYGYTF
>TRBJ1-2|TRBV28|NA
CASSSGQVYGYTF
>TRBJ2-1|TRBV28|NA
CASKGGNNEQFF
>TRBJ1-4|TRBV7-9|NA
CASSPGQGADEKLFF
>TRBJ2-3|TRBV29-1|NA
CSVLGGTQYF
>TRBJ1-4|TRBV5-1|NA
CASSLSYGGGGAREKLFF
>TRBJ1-5|TRBV30|NA
CAWGRTGGNQPQHF
>TRBJ2-1|TRBV5-1|NA
CASSLDRYNEQFF
>TRBJ2-2|TRBV6-5|NA
CASSFKGANTGELFF
>TRBJ1-1|TRBV5-1|once
CASSLAQDSEAFF
>TRBJ2-7|TRBV19|NA
CASSSVGAQSLYEQYF
>TRBJ1-2|TRBV14|few
CASSPSQRDYGYTF
>TRBJ1-5|TRBV28|NA
CASSFPPGGAFLSNQPQHF
>TRBJ2-3|TRBV7-9|NA
CASSRSGLAGATDTQYF
>TRBJ1-4|TRBV28|NA
CASSQPGQGGEKLFF
>TRBJ2-2|TRBV7-2|NA
CASSLRGTGELFF
>TRBJ2-2|TRBV7-2|NA
CATTQGFNTGELFF
>TRBJ2-1|TRBV11-2|NA
CASSLVVAYYNEQFF
>TRBJ2-7|TRBV4-3|NA
CASSQGTARGLGTYEQYF
>TRBJ2-5|TRBV7-2|NA
CASSFIGYRGETQYF
>TRBJ2-7|TRBV19|NA
CASSIPGVGSSYEQYF
>TRBJ2-5|TRBV4-1|NA
CASSQEGIGGSETQYF
>TRBJ1-1|TRBV7-8|few
CASSLVQQGNPEAFF
>TRBJ2-7|TRBV29-1|few
CSVEGGGDSSYEQYF
>TRBJ2-3|TRBV27|NA
CASSLKTPGTSGSISTDTQYF
>TRBJ2-5|TRBV21-1|once
CASSPSSGGEEQETQYF
>TRBJ1-1|TRBV4-3|NA
CASSQETGGNTEAFF